This T cell receptor (beta chain) was obtained from a study of blood T cell repertoires in COVID-19. In the study overall: The United States, Italy and Spain provided the acute and convalescent COVID-19 samples. PBMCs, B-cell-depleted T cells, or T cells were the source of the cDNA or gDNA that made up the material.

Original handling: For nucleated cells, counts were estimated from reference gene primer amplification. Only in-frame clones appear in the TCRdb table, and some are missing; sequencing was by immunoSEQ multiplex PCR. V and J calls and clone size follow that table, whereas D and trimming were derived from the DNA. The profile shows about 220,000 clones, over 75% of them singletons. Seattle-derived patients entered the study during active infection and were followed longitudinally. Sequenced: peripheral blood. The TCR sequence derives from a woman aged 70-85 years with COVID-19, enrolled during active disease.

The CDR3 DNA sequence: TGTGCCAGCAGCAGGGACAGGGCCACCGGGGAGCTGTTTTTT. Translated: CASSRDRATGELFF. V gene TRBV6-5 combines with J gene TRBJ2-2; 9 positions match TRBD1. The CDR3 consists of 14 residues. CDR1 MNHEY and CDR2 SVGAGI come from the germline V gene. V lost 6 bases and J lost 4; bases outside the gene matches: 3.